This T cell receptor (beta chain) was documented in a study of identical twins. MiXCR, applied by TCRdb to the 5' RACE reads, yields one record per CDR3 protein. The sample holds 210,000 or so distinct CDR3 sequences, under 10% seen once. Points from the study as a whole: The authors noted that invariant MAIT and iNKT cells could partly confound zero-insertion analyses.

A word on this clonotype: Its target is unknown.

The V gene lost 1 base and the J gene lost 2 bases, with 9 bases spanning the gap. The CDR3 spans 14 residues. These same records also appear under a second study, on yellow fever vaccine responses in identical twins.

This chain uses TRBV12-3 or TRBV12-4 with TRBJ2-7; D not certain. The sequence came from a woman between 18 and 29 years old in good health. Material: memory (CD45RO+) T cells sorted from blood. This CDR3 reads CASSLDGATYEQYF. CDR3 DNA: TGTGCCAGCAGTTTAGATGGTGCAACCTACGAGCAGTACTTC.